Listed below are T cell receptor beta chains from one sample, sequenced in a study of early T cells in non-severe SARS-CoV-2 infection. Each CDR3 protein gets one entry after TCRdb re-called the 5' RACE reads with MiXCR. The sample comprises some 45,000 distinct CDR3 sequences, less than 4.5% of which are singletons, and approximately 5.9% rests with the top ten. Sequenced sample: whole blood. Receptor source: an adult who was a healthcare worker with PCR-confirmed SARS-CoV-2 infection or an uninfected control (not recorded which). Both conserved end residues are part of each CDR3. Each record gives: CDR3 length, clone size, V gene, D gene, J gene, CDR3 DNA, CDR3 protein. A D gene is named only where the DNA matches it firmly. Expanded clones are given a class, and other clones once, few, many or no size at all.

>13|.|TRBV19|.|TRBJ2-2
TGTGCCTGTACCCGGCCGAACACCGGGGAGCTGTTTTTT
CACTRPNTGELFF
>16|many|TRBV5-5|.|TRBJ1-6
TGTGCCAGCAGCCCTCGACCCAGGGCGGATAATTCACCCCTCCACTTT
CASSPRPRADNSPLHF
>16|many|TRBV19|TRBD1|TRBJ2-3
TGTGCCAGTATCCCGGGACAGGGATGGGGCACAGATACGCAGTATTTT
CASIPGQGWGTDTQYF
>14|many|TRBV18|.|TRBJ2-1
TGTGCCAGCTCCAAGAGACAGTCCATCTATGAGCAGTTCTTC
CASSKRQSIYEQFF
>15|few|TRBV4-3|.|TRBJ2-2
TGCGCCAGCAGCCAGGCCTGGGACGTCACCGGGGAGCTGTTTTTT
CASSQAWDVTGELFF
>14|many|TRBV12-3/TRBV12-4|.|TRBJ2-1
TGTGCCAGCAGTTCCGATGGCTCCTACAATGAGCAGTTCTTC
CASSSDGSYNEQFF
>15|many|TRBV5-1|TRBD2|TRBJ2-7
TGCGCCAGCAGCTTGACTAGCGGGGACTCTTACGAGCAGTACTTC
CASSLTSGDSYEQYF
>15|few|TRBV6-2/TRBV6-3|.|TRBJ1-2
TGTGCCAGCAGTTACCCTGGGACGGCCAGCTATGGCTACACCTTC
CASSYPGTASYGYTF
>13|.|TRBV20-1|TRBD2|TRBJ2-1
TGCAGTGCTCCAATATGGCGGGGGGGTGAGCAGTTCTTC
CSAPIWRGGEQFF
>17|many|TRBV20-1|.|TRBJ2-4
TGCAGTGCTAGGGGTACATTGAGCCGACTGGCCAAAAACATTCAGTACTTC
CSARGTLSRLAKNIQYF
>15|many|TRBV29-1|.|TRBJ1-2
TGCAGCGCCAAGCCCCGAAGTGAAGGGAGCTATGGCTACACCTTC
CSAKPRSEGSYGYTF
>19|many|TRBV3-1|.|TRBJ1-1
TGTGCCAGCAGCCGACATGGAAGACAGAGTTGGGTCGCGGACACTGAAGCTTTCTTT
CASSRHGRQSWVADTEAFF
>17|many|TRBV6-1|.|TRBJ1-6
TGTGCCAGCAGTGAAGGTTGGGGAACCGATAATAATTCACCCCTCCACTTT
CASSEGWGTDNNSPLHF
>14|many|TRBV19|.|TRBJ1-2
TGTGCCAGTAGTATTTATGGATCTTACTATGGCTACACCTTC
CASSIYGSYYGYTF
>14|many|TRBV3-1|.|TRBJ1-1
TGTGCCAGCAGCCTCCCCGACAGATCCACTGAAGCTTTCTTT
CASSLPDRSTEAFF
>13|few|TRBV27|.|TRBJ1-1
TGTGCCAGCTCAGGGTACAAGAACACTGAAGCTTTCTTT
CASSGYKNTEAFF
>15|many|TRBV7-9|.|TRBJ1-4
TGTGCCAGCAGCACAACCGGGCAGGACGGGGAAAAACTGTTTTTT
CASSTTGQDGEKLFF
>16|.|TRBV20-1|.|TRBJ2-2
TGCAGTGCTAGAGGAGGGTTGGACGGAAACACCGGGGAGCTGTTTTTT
CSARGGLDGNTGELFF
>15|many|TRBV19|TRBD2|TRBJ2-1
TGTGCCAGTACCCATGGACTAGTCGAGGGCAATGAGCAGTTCTTC
CASTHGLVEGNEQFF
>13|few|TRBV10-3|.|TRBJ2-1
TGTGCCATCGACTTGCCCGTCTACAATGAGCAGTTCTTC
CAIDLPVYNEQFF
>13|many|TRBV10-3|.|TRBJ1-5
TGTGCCACGAAGAAGGGGGAAAATCAGCCCCAGCATTTT
CATKKGENQPQHF
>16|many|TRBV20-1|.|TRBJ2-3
TGCAGTGCACGAGGAACAGGGACCAGTTTTCCAGATACGCAGTATTTT
CSARGTGTSFPDTQYF
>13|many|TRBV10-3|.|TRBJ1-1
TGTGCCACCCGAGCGGACCTGAACACTGAAGCTTTCTTT
CATRADLNTEAFF
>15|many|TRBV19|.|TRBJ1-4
TGTGCCAGTAGTATGTCGGCCCGCGCCAATGAAAAACTGTTTTTT
CASSMSARANEKLFF
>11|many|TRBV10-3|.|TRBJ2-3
TGTGCCATCAGTGAGGCAGATACGCAGTATTTT
CAISEADTQYF
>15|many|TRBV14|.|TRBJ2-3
TGTGCCAGCAGCCCCTCCTCCGGGGGCATTGATACGCAGTATTTT
CASSPSSGGIDTQYF
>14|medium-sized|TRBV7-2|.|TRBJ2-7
TGTGCCAGCAGCTTAGCGAGGGTCGACTACGAGCAGTACTTC
CASSLARVDYEQYF
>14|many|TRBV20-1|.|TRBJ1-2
TGCAGTGCTAGGCGGGCGGGGACCAACTATGGCTACACCTTC
CSARRAGTNYGYTF
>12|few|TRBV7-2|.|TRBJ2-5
TGTGCCAGCAGCTCCCAAATAGAGACCCAGTACTTC
CASSSQIETQYF
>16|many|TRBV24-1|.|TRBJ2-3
TGTGCCACCAGTGATTTAAGGGGGGCCGACACAGATACGCAGTATTTT
CATSDLRGADTDTQYF
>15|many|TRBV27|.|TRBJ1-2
TGTGCCAGCAGTTTATCCGGGGGGCCTAACTATGGCTACACCTTC
CASSLSGGPNYGYTF
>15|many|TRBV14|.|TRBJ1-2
TGTGCCAGCAGCCAAGAACTTGAGACAGACTATGGCTACACCTTC
CASSQELETDYGYTF
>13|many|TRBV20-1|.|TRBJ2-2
TGCAGTGCCGGGACGGCGAACACCGGGGAGCTGTTTTTT
CSAGTANTGELFF
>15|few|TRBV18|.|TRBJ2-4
TGTGCCAGCTCACCAGGGAACAATGCCAAAAACATTCAGTACTTC
CASSPGNNAKNIQYF
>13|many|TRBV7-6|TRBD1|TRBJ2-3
TGTGCCAGCAGGGGACAGAGCACAGATACGCAGTATTTT
CASRGQSTDTQYF
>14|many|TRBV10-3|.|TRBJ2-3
TGTGCCTCACGCGCTACGGGGGGCACAGATACGCAGTATTTT
CASRATGGTDTQYF
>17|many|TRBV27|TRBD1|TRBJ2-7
TGTGCCAGCAGGCCCACGTGGGGGACAGGCTCGAGCTACGAGCAGTACTTC
CASRPTWGTGSSYEQYF
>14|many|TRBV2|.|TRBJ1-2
TGTGCCAGCAGAAGGGACAACTCCAACTATGGCTACACCTTC
CASRRDNSNYGYTF
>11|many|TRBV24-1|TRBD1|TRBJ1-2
TGTGCCACCAACCAGGGGGATGGCTACACCTTC
CATNQGDGYTF
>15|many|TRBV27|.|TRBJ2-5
TGTGCCAGCAGTTCCTTACAGGGATTCCAAGAGACCCAGTACTTC
CASSSLQGFQETQYF
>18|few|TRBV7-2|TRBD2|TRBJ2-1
TGTGCCAGCAGCTTAGCGGTGACCGGGACTAGCGGTTACAATGAGCAGTTCTTC
CASSLAVTGTSGYNEQFF
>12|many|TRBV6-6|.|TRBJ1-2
TGTGCCAGCAGTCCCCTGACCTATGGCTACACCTTC
CASSPLTYGYTF
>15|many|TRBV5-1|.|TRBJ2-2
TGCGCCAGCAGCTTGACCCAGGGGGGCACCGGGGAGCTGTTTTTT
CASSLTQGGTGELFF
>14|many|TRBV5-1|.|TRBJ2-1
TGCGCCAGCAGCTTGGCAACCGGGAGCAAGGAACAGTTCTTC
CASSLATGSKEQFF
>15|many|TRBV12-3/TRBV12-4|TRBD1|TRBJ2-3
TGTGCCAGCAGCCCCGGACAGGGGGGCACAGATACGCAGTATTTT
CASSPGQGGTDTQYF
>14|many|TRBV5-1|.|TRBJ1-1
TGCGCCAGCAGCTTGGTTGGTGGGAACACTGAAGCTTTCTTT
CASSLVGGNTEAFF
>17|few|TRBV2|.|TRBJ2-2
TGTGCCAGCAGTGCTGGTCGGGGACTCCGCGGCACCGGGGAGCTGTTTTTT
CASSAGRGLRGTGELFF
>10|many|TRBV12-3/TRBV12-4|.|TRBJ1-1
TGTGCCAGCAGTTTCCCTGAAGCTTTCTTT
CASSFPEAFF
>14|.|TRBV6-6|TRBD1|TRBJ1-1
TGTGCCAGCACCAGACAGGGAGGAAACACTGAAGCTTTCTTT
CASTRQGGNTEAFF
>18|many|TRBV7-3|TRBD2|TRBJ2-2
TGTGCCAGCAGCTTAACACCCCCTGGGGCGGGGGTACCCGGGGAGCTGTTTTTT
CASSLTPPGAGVPGELFF
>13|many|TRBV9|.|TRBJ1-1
TGTGCCAGCAGCGCAGATATGAACACTGAAGCTTTCTTT
CASSADMNTEAFF
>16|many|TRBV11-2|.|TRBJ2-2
TGTGCCAGCAGCTTAGGGGCACTCTCAAACACCGGGGAGCTGTTTTTT
CASSLGALSNTGELFF
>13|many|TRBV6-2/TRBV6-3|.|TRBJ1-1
TGTGCCAGCGCTAGGAGTGGGGGGACTGAAGCTTTCTTT
CASARSGGTEAFF
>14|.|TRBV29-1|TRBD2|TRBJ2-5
TGCAGCGTCTCCCTCCGACTAGCCCAAGAGACCCAGTACTTC
CSVSLRLAQETQYF
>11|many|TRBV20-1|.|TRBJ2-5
TGCAGTGCTGAAGGGAAAGAGACCCAGTACTTC
CSAEGKETQYF
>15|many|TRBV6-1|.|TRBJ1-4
TGTGCCAGCACCGTAACAAGGACGGTGAATGAAAAACTGTTTTTT
CASTVTRTVNEKLFF
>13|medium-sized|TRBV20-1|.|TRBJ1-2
TGCAGTGCTAGTCCCAGCTACGACTATGGCTACACCTTC
CSASPSYDYGYTF
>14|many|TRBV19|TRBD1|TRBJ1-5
TGTGCCAGTAGGCAGGGGGCACAGGGACAGCCCCAGCATTTT
CASRQGAQGQPQHF